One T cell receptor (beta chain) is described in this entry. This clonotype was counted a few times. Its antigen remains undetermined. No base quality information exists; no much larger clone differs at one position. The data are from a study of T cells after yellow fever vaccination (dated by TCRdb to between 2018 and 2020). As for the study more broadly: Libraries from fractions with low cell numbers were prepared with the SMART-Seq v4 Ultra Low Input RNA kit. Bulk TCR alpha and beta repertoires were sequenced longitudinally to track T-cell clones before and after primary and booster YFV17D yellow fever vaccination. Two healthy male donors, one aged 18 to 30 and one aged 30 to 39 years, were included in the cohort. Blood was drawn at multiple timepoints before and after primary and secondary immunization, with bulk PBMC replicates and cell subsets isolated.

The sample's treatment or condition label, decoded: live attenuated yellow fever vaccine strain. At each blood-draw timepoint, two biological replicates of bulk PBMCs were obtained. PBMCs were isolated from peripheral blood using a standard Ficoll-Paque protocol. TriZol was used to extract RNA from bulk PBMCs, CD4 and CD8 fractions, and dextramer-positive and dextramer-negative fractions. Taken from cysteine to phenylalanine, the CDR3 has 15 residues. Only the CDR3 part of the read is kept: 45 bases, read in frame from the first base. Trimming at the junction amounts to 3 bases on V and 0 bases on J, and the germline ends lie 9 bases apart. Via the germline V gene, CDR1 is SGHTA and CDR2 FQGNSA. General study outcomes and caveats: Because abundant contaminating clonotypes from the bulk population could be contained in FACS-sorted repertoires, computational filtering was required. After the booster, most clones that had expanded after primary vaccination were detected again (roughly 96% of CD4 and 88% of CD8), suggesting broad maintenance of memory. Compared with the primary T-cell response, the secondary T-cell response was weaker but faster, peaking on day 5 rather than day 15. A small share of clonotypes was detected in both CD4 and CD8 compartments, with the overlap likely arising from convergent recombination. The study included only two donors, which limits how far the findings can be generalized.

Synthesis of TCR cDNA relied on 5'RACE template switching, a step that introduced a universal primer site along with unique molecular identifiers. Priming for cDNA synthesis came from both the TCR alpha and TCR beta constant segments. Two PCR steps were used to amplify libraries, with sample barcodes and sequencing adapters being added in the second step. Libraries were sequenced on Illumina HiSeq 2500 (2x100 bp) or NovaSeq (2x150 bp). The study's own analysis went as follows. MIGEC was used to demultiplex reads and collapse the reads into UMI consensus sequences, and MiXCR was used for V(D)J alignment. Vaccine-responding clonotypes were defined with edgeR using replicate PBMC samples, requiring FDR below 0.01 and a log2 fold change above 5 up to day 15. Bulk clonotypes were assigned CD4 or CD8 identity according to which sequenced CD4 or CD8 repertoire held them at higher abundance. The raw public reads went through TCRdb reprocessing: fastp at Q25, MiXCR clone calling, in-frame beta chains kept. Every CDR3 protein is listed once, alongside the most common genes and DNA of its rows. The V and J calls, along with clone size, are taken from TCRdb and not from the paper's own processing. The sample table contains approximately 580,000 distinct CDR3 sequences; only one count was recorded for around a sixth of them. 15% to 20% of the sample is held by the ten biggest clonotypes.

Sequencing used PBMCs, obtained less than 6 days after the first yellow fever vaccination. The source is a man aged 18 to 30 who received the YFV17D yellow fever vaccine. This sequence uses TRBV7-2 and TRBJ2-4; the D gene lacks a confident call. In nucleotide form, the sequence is TGTGCCAGCAGCTTCCAAGGCAGAGCCAAAAACATTCAGTACTTC. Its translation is CASSFQGRAKNIQYF.